This entry lists 28 T cell receptor beta chains sequenced from one sample in a study of T-cell memory formation after mild COVID-19. TCRdb redid the calling of the 5' RACE reads with MiXCR, one entry per CDR3 protein. The table has 250,000 or so distinct CDR3 sequences, roughly 17% seen once. The specimen sequenced was PBMCs or a T cell subset sorted from them (not recorded which). These receptors originate from a man aged 18 to 30 who had mild COVID-19 (a few samples of this study predate the infection). Cell type and time point are not known.

This clonotype has a handful of counts. The V call is TRBV6-1, the J call TRBJ2-1, with 7 nucleotides matching TRBD1. V lost 4 bases to trimming and J lost 4 bases; unmatched junction nucleotides: 7. Germline loops: CDR1 MNHNS, CDR2 SASEGT. CDR3 size: 15 residues. For the CDR3, the DNA is TGTGCCAGCAGTGCGTACCGGGACAGATACAATGAGCAGTTCTTC. Amino acid sequence: CASSAYRDRYNEQFF.

The sample holds a few counts of this clonotype. The V and J genes are TRBV6-6 and TRBJ2-3, with 8 bases aligning to TRBD2. The CDR3 consists of 16 residues. The germline gives CDR1 MNHNY, CDR2 SVGAGI (reference sequence). The V gene end was trimmed by 0 bases and the J gene end by 7 bases; junction bases not matched to a gene: 9. CDR3 in amino acids: CASSYSEGGGRNTQYF. In nucleotides, the CDR3 is TGTGCCAGCAGTTACTCTGAGGGCGGGGGGAGGAATACGCAGTATTTT.

There are a few counts of this clonotype. The gene calls are TRBV20-1 and TRBJ2-5, with TRBD2 as a possible D gene (5 bases). V was clipped by 3 bases and J by 4 bases, with 15 bases between them. Germline assignment: CDR1 DFQATT and CDR2 SNEGSKA (reference sequence). This CDR3 contains 14 residues. The CDR3 is CSARYSTRGETQYF. The CDR3 DNA sequence: TGCAGTGCTAGGTACTCAACCCGGGGAGAGACCCAGTACTTC.

This clonotype has only a few counts. The V and J genes are TRBV20-1 and TRBJ2-3; D possibly corresponds to TRBD2 (7 bases). This CDR3 has 14 amino acids. Germline CDR1 reads DFQATT; CDR2 reads SNEGSKA (reference sequence). V was trimmed by 7 bases and J by 2 bases, leaving 16 bases between them. The CDR3 sequence: CSVSRGATTDTQYF. CDR3 nucleotide sequence: TGCAGTGTTAGTCGGGGGGCGACCACAGATACGCAGTATTTT.

Only a few counts were recorded for this clonotype. The chain links TRBV5-1 to TRBJ2-1; 12 nucleotides match TRBD2. This CDR3 contains 16 residues. Germline V gene sequence: CDR1 SGHRS, CDR2 YFSETQ. The trim removed 4 bases at V and 7 bases at J, leaving 9 bases unmatched. For the CDR3, the DNA is TGCGCCAGCAGCACCCTACTAGCGGGGGGCGAAAATGAGCAGTTCTTC. It is translated as CASSTLLAGGENEQFF.

This clonotype was picked up a small number of times. The chain has TRBV12-3 or TRBV12-4 and TRBJ2-3; D gene uncertain. Trimming cost V 7 bases and J 6 bases, with 8 bases left between them. The CDR3 is 11 residues long. In DNA form, the CDR3 reads TGTGCCAGCACCGAAAGCGATACGCAGTATTTT. It translates to CASTESDTQYF.

This sequence joins TRBV6-5 and TRBJ1-2; a weak D match, TRBD1 (5 bases). Trimming shortened V by 5 bases and J by 8 bases, and 12 bases separated the two germline ends. This CDR3 is built from 12 residues. Germline V lookup: CDR1 MNHEY, CDR2 SVGAGI. The chain's CDR3 is CASSPARGGYTF. The CDR3 DNA is TGTGCCAGCAGTCCCGCCCGGGGGGGCTACACCTTC.

The V gene is TRBV28, the J gene TRBJ2-5, with TRBD2 identical over 10 bases. CDR1 is MDHEN and CDR2 is SYDVKM in the germline V gene. The CDR3 has 14 residues. J lost 5 bases, V lost 5 bases, and 5 bases had no gene match. The chain's CDR3 is CASSTSGEVETQYF. The CDR3 DNA reads as TGTGCCAGCAGTACTAGCGGGGAAGTGGAGACCCAGTACTTC.

The V call is TRBV27, the J call TRBJ2-7, with TRBD2 as a possible D gene (7 bases). CDR1 MNHEY and CDR2 SMNVEV come from the germline V gene (reference sequence). This CDR3 spans 14 amino acids. Trimming cost V 5 bases and J 2 bases, with 13 bases left between them. The CDR3: CASSNGGAPYEQYV. CDR3 nucleotide sequence: TGTGCCAGCAGTAATGGGGGGGCCCCCTACGAGCAGTACGTC.

The chain recombines TRBV12-3 or TRBV12-4 with TRBJ2-1; D is perhaps TRBD1 or TRBD2 (6 bases each). The CDR3 is made up of 15 amino acids. The V end was cut by 6 bases, the J end by 8 bases, with 20 bases between. The CDR3 DNA reads as TGTGCCAGCAGGAAAGTGGTCGGGGGCTCGGATGAGCAGTTCTTC. Translating it yields CASRKVVGGSDEQFF.

The V and J genes are TRBV6-2 or TRBV6-3 and TRBJ1-1; the match to TRBD1 covers 10 bases. The CDR3 covers 12 residues. The germline CDR1 and CDR2 sequences are MNHEY and SVGEGT. V dropped 4 bases and J dropped 10; count of bases not matched to a gene: 3. Here the CDR3 DNA reads TGTGCCAGCAGTTCGGGGACAGGGGTAGCTTTCTTT. Residues: CASSSGTGVAFF.

This clonotype was recorded a few times. The rearrangement uses TRBV27 and TRBJ2-1, with D hard to call. Germline lookup yields CDR1 MNHEY and CDR2 SMNVEV (reference sequence). CDR3 size: 15 residues. Trimming stripped 0 bases from V and 1 base from J, with 7 bases between. The CDR3 here is CASSLSMGSYNEQFF. The CDR3 DNA is TGTGCCAGCAGTTTATCGATGGGGTCCTACAATGAGCAGTTCTTC.

This clonotype showed up just a few times. This chain links TRBV2 with TRBJ2-1; D not resolved. There are 12 residues in the CDR3. V lost 4 bases and J 15 bases, leaving 16 bases between the germline ends. CDR1 and CDR2 (germline): SNHLY, FYNNEI. The CDR3 DNA is TGTGCCAGCAGTGTCTTGGGTCACCGTCCGTTCTTC. It encodes CASSVLGHRPFF.

This clonotype came up a few times. The rearrangement uses TRBV10-1 and TRBJ1-1, with a tentative D call TRBD1 (5 bases). V lost 5 bases to trimming and J lost 6 bases, with 16 bases between them. The CDR3 runs to 14 residues. CDR1 and CDR2 from the germline V gene are WNHNN and SYGVQD (reference sequence). CDR3 bases: TGCGCCAGCAGTACCATGGGGGTTAAGGCTGAAGCTTTCTTT. It encodes CASSTMGVKAEAFF.

This chain connects TRBV3-1 to TRBJ2-5; D uncertain. V lost 0 bases and J lost 1, with 6 bases in between. The CDR3 runs to 14 residues. Per germline, CDR1 LGHDT and CDR2 YNNKEL (reference sequence). CDR3 in amino acids: CASSQEGSQETQYF. The CDR3 region has the DNA TGTGCCAGCAGCCAAGAGGGCAGCCAAGAGACCCAGTACTTC.

The genes are TRBV9 and TRBJ2-1; 9 nucleotides line up with TRBD1. J gave up 5 bases and V 3 bases, and 9 bases lay outside the gene matches. CDR1 SGDLS and CDR2 YYNGEE come from the germline V gene. There are 16 residues in the CDR3. DNA of the CDR3: TGTGCCAGCAGCGCCGTAGGAGGGACAGGGCACAATGAGCAGTTCTTC. Amino acids: CASSAVGGTGHNEQFF.

This clonotype has more than one count but fewer than ten. The chain links TRBV5-1 to TRBJ2-3; weak D call: TRBD2 (6 bases). Germline V lookup: CDR1 SGHRS, CDR2 YFSETQ. The CDR3 is made up of 14 amino acids. Trimming removed 3 bases from V and 0 bases from J, with 8 bases in between. The chain's CDR3 is CASSWGVSTDTQYF. Here the CDR3 DNA reads TGCGCCAGCAGCTGGGGGGTGAGCACAGATACGCAGTATTTT.

This clonotype was counted only a few times. The gene calls are TRBV10-3 and TRBJ2-3; perhaps D is TRBD1 or TRBD2 (5 bases each). This CDR3 region has 11 residues. V lost 6 bases, J lost 7 bases, and 8 bases lay in between. The germline V gene encodes CDR1 ENHRY and CDR2 SYGVKD. The CDR3 sequence: CAISTGHTQYF. In nucleotides, the CDR3 is TGTGCCATCAGCACGGGACATACGCAGTATTTT.

Only a few counts were recorded for this clonotype. The CDR3 spells CARRPGGPPNTGELFF. The CDR3 nucleotides read TGTGCCAGAAGACCCGGGGGACCGCCGAACACCGGGGAGCTGTTTTTT. The V gene is TRBV6-2 or TRBV6-3, the J gene TRBJ2-2; D is perhaps TRBD2 (6 bases). The V and J ends lost 9 bases and 0 bases respectively, with 17 bases between them. Germline CDR1 MNHEY, CDR2 SVGEGT. The length of the CDR3 is 16 residues.

The CDR3 region is CASSSRDRGFF. CDR3 DNA sequence: TGTGCCAGCAGTAGCCGGGACAGGGGGTTCTTC. V gene TRBV6-2 or TRBV6-3 combines with J gene TRBJ2-1; 10 bases map to TRBD1. Germline lookup yields CDR1 MNHEY and CDR2 SVGEGT. This CDR3 comprises 11 residues. Germline trimming cut 5 bases from V and 15 bases from J; bases unmatched to any gene: 4.

This sequence joins TRBV7-9 and TRBJ2-2, with a tentative D call TRBD1 (6 bases). This CDR3 contains 14 residues. V shed 4 bases and J shed 6 bases, with 12 bases lying between them. CDR1 is SEHNR and CDR2 is FQNEAQ in the germline V gene (reference sequence). The CDR3 region has the DNA TGTGCCAGCAGCTCACAGGGAATGCCCGGGGAGCTGTTTTTT. Translation: CASSSQGMPGELFF.

This rearrangement joins TRBV20-1 to TRBJ2-5, with TRBD2 as a possible D gene (5 bases). CDR3 length: 15 amino acids. Trimming cost V 0 bases and J 5 bases, with 16 bases left between them. Germline CDR1 DFQATT, CDR2 SNEGSKA (reference sequence). The CDR3 nucleotides are TGCAGTGCTAGAGAATCGGCTAGCTGGGTGGAGACCCAGTACTTC. This gives the protein CSARESASWVETQYF.

This clonotype was detected a few times. CDR3 amino acids: CASSRTGVSTSYNEQFF. The CDR3 DNA is TGTGCCAGCAGCCGTACCGGGGTCAGCACCTCCTACAATGAGCAGTTCTTC. The chain couples TRBV21-1 to TRBJ2-1; TRBD1 is the table's D call, not checked against the DNA. TRBV21-1 is classified as a pseudogene. The CDR3 covers 17 residues.

The chain employs TRBV3-1 and TRBJ1-5; the match to TRBD1 covers 8 bases. Looked up from germline, CDR1 is LGHDT and CDR2 is YNNKEL (reference sequence). V lost 4 bases, J lost 0 bases, and 11 bases stayed unmatched. CDR3 length: 18 amino acids. Here the CDR3 reads CASSLGAGGPYSNQPQHF. The CDR3 DNA sequence: TGTGCCAGCAGCCTCGGGGCAGGGGGCCCCTATAGCAATCAGCCCCAGCATTTT. The full variable domain, in which reference TRBV3-1 and TRBJ1-5 provide the parts outside the CDR3, is DTAVSQTPKYLVTQMGNDKSIKCEQNLGHDTMYWYKQDSKKFLKIMFSYNNKELIINETVPNRFSPKSPDKAHLNLHINSLELGDSAVYFCASSLGAGGPYSNQPQHFGDGTRLSIL.

In this sample, this clonotype turned up a few times. The rearrangement joins TRBV3-1 to TRBJ2-3, with 12 bases aligning to TRBD1. Unmatched junction bases numbered 9, after V lost 4 bases and J lost 4 bases. The CDR3 loop spans 17 amino acids. Germline CDR1 reads LGHDT; CDR2 reads YNNKEL (reference sequence). CDR3 amino acids: CASSLSGTGGASDTQYF. CDR3 DNA sequence: TGTGCCAGCAGCCTATCCGGGACAGGGGGCGCGTCAGATACGCAGTATTTT.

The V and J genes are TRBV10-3 and TRBJ2-1; D tentatively reads TRBD1 or TRBD2 (5 bases each). CDR1 is ENHRY, CDR2 SYGVKD, per germline. V lost 6 bases to trimming and J lost 9 bases, with 27 bases between them. This CDR3 spans 17 amino acids. The CDR3: CAISSTKALGTSGEQFF. CDR3 DNA: TGTGCCATCAGCTCAACGAAAGCTCTCGGGACCTCCGGTGAGCAGTTCTTC.

The J gene is TRBJ1-5, the V gene TRBV5-6, with TRBD1 identical over 7 bases. There are 16 residues in the CDR3. The V gene end was trimmed by 4 bases and the J gene end by 0 bases; junction bases not matched to a gene: 7. The germline V gene has CDR1 SGHDT and CDR2 YYEEEE. CDR3 bases: TGTGCCAGCAGCGCAATGGGACAGTATAGCAATCAGCCCCAGCATTTT. This gives the protein CASSAMGQYSNQPQHF.

This chain joins TRBV7-9 and TRBJ2-2; D gene uncertain. Looked up from germline, CDR1 is SEHNR and CDR2 is FQNEAQ (reference sequence). The CDR3 runs to 8 residues. CDR3: CGPGELFF. The CDR3 DNA is TGTGGTCCCGGGGAGCTGTTTTTT.